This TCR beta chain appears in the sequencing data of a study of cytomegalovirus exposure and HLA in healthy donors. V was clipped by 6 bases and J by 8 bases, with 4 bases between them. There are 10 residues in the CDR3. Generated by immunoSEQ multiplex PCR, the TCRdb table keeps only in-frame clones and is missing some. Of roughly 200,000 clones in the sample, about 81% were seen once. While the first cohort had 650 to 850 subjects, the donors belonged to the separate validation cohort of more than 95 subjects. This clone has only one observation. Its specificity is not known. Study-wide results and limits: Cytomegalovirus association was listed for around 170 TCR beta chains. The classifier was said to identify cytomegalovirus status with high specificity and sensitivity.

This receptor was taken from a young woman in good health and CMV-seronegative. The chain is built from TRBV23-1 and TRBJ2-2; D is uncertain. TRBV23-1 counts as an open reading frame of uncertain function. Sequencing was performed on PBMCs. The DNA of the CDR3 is TGCGCCAGCAGGAGGGGGGAGCTGTTTTTT. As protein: CASRRGELFF.